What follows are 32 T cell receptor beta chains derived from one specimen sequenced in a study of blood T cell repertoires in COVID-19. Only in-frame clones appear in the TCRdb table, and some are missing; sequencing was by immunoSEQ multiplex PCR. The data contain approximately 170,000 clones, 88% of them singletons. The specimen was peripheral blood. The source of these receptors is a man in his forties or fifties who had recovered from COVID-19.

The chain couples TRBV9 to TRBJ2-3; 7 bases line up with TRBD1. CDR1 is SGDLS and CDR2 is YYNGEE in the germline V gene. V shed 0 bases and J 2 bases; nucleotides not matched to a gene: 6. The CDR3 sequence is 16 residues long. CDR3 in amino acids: CASSVGQGFFTDTQYF. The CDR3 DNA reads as TGTGCCAGCAGCGTAGGACAGGGTTTTTTCACAGATACGCAGTATTTT.

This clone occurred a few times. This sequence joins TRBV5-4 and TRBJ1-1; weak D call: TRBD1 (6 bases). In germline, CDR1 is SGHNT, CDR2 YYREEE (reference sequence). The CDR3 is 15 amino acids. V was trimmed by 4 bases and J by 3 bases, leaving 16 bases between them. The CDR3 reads CASSVGGQTYTEAFF. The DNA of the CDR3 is TGTGCCAGCAGCGTCGGTGGACAGACTTACACTGAAGCTTTCTTT.

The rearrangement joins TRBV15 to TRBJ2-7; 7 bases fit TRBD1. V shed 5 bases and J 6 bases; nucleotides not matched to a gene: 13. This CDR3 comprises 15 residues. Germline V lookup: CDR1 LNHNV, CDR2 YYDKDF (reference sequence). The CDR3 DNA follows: TGTGCCACCAGCGCTAGCCCCCGGGACAGATTCGAGCAGTACTTC. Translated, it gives CATSASPRDRFEQYF. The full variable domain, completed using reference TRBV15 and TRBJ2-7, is DAMVIQNPRYQVTQFGKPVTLSCSQTLNHNVMYWYQQKSSQAPKLLFHYYDKDFNNEADTPDNFQSRRPNTSFCFLDIRSPGLGDTAMYLCATSASPRDRFEQYFGPGTRLTVT.

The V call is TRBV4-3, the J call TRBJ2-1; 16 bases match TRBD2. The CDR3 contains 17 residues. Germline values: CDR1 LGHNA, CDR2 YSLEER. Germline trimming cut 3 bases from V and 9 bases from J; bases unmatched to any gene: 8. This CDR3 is CASSQSGLAGGPSEQFF. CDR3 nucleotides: TGCGCCAGCAGCCAGTCGGGACTAGCGGGAGGGCCTAGTGAGCAGTTCTTC.

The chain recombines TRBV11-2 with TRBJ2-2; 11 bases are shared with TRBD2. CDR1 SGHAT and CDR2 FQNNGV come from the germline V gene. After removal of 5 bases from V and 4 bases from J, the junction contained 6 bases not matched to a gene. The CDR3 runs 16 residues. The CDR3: CASSTTSGDVTGELFF. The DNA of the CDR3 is TGTGCCAGCAGCACGACTAGCGGGGACGTCACCGGGGAGCTGTTTTTT.

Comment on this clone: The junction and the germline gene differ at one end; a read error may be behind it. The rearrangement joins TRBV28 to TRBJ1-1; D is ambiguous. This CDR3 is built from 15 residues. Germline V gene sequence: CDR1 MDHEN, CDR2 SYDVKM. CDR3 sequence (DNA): TGTGCCAGCCCCCGAAACTACCCCGGGAACCCATTGACGGTCTTT. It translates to CASPRNYPGNPLTVF.

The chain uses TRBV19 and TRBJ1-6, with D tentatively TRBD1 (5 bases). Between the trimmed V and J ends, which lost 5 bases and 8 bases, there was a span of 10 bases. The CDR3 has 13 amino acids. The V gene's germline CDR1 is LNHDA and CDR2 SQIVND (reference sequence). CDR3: CASSPRGDSPLHF. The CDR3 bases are TGTGCCAGTAGTCCGCGGGGGGATTCACCCCTCCACTTT.

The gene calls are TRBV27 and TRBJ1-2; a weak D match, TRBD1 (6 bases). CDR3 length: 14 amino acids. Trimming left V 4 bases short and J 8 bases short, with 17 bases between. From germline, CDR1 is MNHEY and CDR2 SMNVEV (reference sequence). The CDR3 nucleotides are TGTGCCAGCAGTTCGTATACAGGGAGGGGAGGCTACACCTTC. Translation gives CASSSYTGRGGYTF.

The CDR3 is CASSLTTSGRSEQFF. Written as DNA, the CDR3 is TGTGCCAGCAGCTTGACGACTAGCGGGAGGAGTGAGCAGTTCTTC. V is TRBV7-2 and J is TRBJ2-1; 13 bases match TRBD2. V lost 3 bases, J lost 9 bases, and 5 bases stayed unmatched. The CDR3 extends over 15 amino acids. Germline values: CDR1 SGHTA, CDR2 FQGNSA.

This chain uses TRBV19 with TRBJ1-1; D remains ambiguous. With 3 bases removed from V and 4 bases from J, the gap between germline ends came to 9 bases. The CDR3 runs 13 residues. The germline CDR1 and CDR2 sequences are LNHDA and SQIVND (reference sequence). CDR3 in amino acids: CASSIRRGTEAFF. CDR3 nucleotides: TGTGCCAGTAGTATCCGTCGCGGCACTGAAGCTTTCTTT.

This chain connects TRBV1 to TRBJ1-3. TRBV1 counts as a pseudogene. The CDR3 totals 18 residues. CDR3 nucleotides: TGCACCAGCAGCCGAGGGCTTCGGGATTCCGTCTCTGGAAACACCATATATTTT. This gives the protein CTSSRGLRDSVSGNTIYF.

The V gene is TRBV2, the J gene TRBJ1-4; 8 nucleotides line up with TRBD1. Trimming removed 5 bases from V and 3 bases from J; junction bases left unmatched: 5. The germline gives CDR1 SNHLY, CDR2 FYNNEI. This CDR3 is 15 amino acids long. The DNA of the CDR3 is TGTGCCAGCAGTCCAGACAGGGGTGCTAATGAAAAACTGTTTTTT. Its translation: CASSPDRGANEKLFF.

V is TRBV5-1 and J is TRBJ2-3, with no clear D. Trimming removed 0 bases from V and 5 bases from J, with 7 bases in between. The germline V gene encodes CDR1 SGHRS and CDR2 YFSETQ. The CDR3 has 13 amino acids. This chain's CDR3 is CASSLAPVDTQYF. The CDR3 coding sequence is TGCGCCAGCAGCTTGGCTCCGGTAGATACGCAGTATTTT.

The CDR3 loop is CASSLKAPNEGAATGELFF. Here the CDR3 DNA reads TGTGCCAGCAGCTTAAAAGCCCCGAATGAGGGGGCGGCCACCGGGGAGCTGTTTTTT. This chain connects TRBV7-3 to TRBJ2-2; 7 bases match TRBD1. Trimming removed 1 base from V and 4 bases from J; junction bases left unmatched: 15. This CDR3 region has 19 residues. CDR1 SGHTA and CDR2 FQGTGA come from the germline V gene.

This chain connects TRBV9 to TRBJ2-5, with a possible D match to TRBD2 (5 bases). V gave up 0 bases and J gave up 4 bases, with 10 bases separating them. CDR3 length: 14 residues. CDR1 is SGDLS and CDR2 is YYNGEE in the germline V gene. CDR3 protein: CASSVGSGRETQYF. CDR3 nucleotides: TGTGCCAGCAGCGTAGGCTCGGGAAGAGAGACCCAGTACTTC.

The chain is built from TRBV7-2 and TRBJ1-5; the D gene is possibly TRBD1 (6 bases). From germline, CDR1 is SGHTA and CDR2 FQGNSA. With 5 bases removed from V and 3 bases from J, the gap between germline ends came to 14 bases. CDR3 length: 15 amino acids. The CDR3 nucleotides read TGTGCCAGCAGCACACAGGGAAGTGACAATCAGCCCCAGCATTTT. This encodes CASSTQGSDNQPQHF.

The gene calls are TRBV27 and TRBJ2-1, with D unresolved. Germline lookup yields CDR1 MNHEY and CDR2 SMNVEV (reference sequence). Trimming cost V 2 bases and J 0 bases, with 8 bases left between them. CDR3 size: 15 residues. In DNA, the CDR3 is TGTGCCAGCAGTTTAGTTCACAACTCCTACAATGAGCAGTTCTTC. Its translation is CASSLVHNSYNEQFF.

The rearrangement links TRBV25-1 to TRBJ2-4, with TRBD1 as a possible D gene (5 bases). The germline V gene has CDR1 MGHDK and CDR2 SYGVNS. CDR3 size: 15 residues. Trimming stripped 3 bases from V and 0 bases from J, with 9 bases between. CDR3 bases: TGTGCCAGCAGTGAGACAGAATTAGCCAAAAACATTCAGTACTTC. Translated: CASSETELAKNIQYF.

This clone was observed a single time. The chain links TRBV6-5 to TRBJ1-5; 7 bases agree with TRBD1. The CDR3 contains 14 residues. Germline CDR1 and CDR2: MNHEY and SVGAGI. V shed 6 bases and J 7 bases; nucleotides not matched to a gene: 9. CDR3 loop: CASSARTGGQPQHF. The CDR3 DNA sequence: TGTGCCAGCAGCGCCCGGACAGGAGGGCAGCCCCAGCATTTT.

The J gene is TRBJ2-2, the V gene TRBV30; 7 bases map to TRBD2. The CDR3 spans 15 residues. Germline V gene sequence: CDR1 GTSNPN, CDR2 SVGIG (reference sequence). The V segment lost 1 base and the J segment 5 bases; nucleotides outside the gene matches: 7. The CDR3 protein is CAWSGWRGKTGELFF. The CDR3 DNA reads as TGTGCCTGGAGTGGGTGGCGGGGGAAAACCGGGGAGCTGTTTTTT.

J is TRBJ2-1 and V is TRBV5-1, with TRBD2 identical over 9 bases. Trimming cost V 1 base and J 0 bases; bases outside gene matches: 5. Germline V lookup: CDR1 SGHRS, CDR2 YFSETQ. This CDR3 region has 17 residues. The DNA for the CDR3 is TGCGCCAGCAGCTTGTCCCTTAGCGGGGGCTCCTACAATGAGCAGTTCTTC. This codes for CASSLSLSGGSYNEQFF.

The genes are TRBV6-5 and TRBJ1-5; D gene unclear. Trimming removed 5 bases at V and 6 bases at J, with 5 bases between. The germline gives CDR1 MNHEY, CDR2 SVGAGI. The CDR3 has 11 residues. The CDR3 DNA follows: TGTGCCAGCAGTACAATTCAGCCCCAGCATTTT. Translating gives CASSTIQPQHF.

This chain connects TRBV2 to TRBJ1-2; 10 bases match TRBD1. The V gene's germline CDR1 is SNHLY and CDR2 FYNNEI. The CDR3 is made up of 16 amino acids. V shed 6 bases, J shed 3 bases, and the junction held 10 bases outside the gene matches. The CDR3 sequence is CASRPGQGLRDYGYTF. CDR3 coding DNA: TGTGCCAGCAGGCCGGGACAGGGGCTCCGTGACTATGGCTACACCTTC.

The CDR3: CASSDSASGRVNTGELFF. CDR3 sequence (DNA): TGTGCCAGCAGTGACTCGGCTAGCGGGAGGGTCAACACCGGGGAGCTGTTTTTT. J is TRBJ2-2 and V is TRBV6-4, with 12 positions matching TRBD2. Germline loops: CDR1 MRHNA, CDR2 SNTAGT. After removal of 0 bases from V and 2 bases from J, the junction contained 4 bases not matched to a gene. The CDR3 totals 18 residues.

The DNA for the CDR3 is TGTGCCAGTAGTATGACTAGCGGGGGCATCGAGCAGTACTTC. Translated: CASSMTSGGIEQYF. The J gene is TRBJ2-7, the V gene TRBV19; 12 bases align to TRBD2. Germline trimming cut 3 bases from V and 6 bases from J; bases unmatched to any gene: 3. The CDR3 extends over 14 amino acids. Germline V gene sequence: CDR1 LNHDA, CDR2 SQIVND (reference sequence).

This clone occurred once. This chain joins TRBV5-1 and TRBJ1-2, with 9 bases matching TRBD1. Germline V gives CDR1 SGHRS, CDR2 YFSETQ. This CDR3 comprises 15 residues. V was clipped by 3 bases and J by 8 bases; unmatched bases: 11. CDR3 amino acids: CASSWDRQGGSGYTF. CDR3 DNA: TGCGCCAGCAGCTGGGACAGACAGGGGGGTTCAGGCTACACCTTC.

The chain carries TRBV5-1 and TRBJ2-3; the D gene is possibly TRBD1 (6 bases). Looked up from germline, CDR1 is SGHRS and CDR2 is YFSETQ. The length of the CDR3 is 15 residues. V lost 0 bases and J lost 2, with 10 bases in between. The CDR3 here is CASSLARGSTDTQYF. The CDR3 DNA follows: TGCGCCAGCAGCTTGGCCAGGGGCTCCACAGATACGCAGTATTTT. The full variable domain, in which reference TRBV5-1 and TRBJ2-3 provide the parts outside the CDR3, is KAGVTQTPRYLIKTRGQQVTLSCSPISGHRSVSWYQQTPGQGLQFLFEYFSETQRNKGNFPGRFSGRQFSNSRSEMNVSTLELGDSALYLCASSLARGSTDTQYFGPGTRLTVL.

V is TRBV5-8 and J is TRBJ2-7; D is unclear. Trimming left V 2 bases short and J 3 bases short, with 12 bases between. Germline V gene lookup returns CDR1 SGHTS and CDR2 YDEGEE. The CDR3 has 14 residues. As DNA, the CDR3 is TGTGCCAGCAGCTTTGGTGGCACAAACTACGAGCAGTACTTC. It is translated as CASSFGGTNYEQYF.

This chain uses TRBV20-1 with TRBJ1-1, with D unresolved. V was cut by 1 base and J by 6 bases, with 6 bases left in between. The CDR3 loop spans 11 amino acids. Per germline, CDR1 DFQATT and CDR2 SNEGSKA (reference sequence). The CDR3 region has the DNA TGCAGTGCTAGAGGTATCCCTGAAGCTTTCTTT. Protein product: CSARGIPEAFF.

For the CDR3, the DNA is TGTGCCAGCAGTTCGGGACTAGCGGGTCGATTTGATACGCAGTATTTT. Translation: CASSSGLAGRFDTQYF. The chain has TRBV2 and TRBJ2-3; 12 bases fit TRBD2. V dropped 5 bases and J dropped 6; count of bases not matched to a gene: 9. Germline CDR1 SNHLY, CDR2 FYNNEI. The CDR3 has 16 residues.

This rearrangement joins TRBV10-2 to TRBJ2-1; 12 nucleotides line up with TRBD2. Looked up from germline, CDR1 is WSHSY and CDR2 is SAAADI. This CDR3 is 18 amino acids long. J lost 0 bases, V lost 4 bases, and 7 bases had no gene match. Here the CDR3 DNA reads TGCGCCAGCAGTGGGTCGACTAGCGGGAGTCTCTCCTACAATGAGCAGTTCTTC. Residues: CASSGSTSGSLSYNEQFF.

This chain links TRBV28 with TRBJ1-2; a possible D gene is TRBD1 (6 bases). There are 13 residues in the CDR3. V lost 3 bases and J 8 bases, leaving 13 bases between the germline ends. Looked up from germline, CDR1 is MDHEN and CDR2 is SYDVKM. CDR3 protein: CASSLRAGVGYTF. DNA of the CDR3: TGTGCCAGCAGTTTGAGGGCAGGGGTGGGCTACACCTTC.